A single count supports the clone carrying this TCR beta chain. Its specificity is not known. This specimen belongs to a study of cytomegalovirus exposure and HLA in healthy donors. The PCR contained 60 Vbeta and 13 Jbeta primers. Per the authors' pipeline: Later, 65 million to 85 million unique TCR beta chains were counted in an analysis, and around 11 million of them were shared. Assay: immunoSEQ multiplex PCR; the TCRdb copy retains only in-frame clones and omits some. V, J and clone size derive from that table, while D and trimming were established from the DNA sequence. The table has 160,000 or so clones, approximately 80% seen once. Broader study findings: HLA alleles were associated with around 17,000 TCR beta sequences in a later analysis at 0.05 false discovery rate.

This CDR3 has 13 amino acids. Germline V gives CDR1 MGHDK, CDR2 SYGVNS. V shed 4 bases and J shed 2 bases, with 7 bases lying between them. Sequenced: PBMCs. The sequence derives from a woman in her forties or fifties in good health and CMV-seronegative. V usage is TRBV25-1 and J usage is TRBJ2-3, with D hard to call. The CDR3 bases are TGTGCCAGCAGTGCTTGGGCCACAGATACGCAGTATTTT. Residues: CASSAWATDTQYF.